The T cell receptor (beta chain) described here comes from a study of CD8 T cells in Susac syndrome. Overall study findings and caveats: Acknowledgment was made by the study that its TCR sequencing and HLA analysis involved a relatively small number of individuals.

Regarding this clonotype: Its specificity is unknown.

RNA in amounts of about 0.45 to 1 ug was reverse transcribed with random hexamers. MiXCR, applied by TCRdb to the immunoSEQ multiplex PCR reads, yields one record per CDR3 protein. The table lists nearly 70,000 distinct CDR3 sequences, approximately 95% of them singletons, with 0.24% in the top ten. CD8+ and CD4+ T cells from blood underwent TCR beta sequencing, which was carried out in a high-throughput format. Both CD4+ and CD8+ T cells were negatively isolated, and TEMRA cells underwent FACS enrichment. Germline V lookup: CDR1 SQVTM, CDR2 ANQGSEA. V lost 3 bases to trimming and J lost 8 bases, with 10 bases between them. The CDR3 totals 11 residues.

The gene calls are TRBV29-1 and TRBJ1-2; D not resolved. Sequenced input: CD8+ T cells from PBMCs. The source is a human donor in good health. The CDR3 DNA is TGCAGCGTTGAGTCTGGGAGCGGCTACACCTTC. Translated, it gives CSVESGSGYTF.